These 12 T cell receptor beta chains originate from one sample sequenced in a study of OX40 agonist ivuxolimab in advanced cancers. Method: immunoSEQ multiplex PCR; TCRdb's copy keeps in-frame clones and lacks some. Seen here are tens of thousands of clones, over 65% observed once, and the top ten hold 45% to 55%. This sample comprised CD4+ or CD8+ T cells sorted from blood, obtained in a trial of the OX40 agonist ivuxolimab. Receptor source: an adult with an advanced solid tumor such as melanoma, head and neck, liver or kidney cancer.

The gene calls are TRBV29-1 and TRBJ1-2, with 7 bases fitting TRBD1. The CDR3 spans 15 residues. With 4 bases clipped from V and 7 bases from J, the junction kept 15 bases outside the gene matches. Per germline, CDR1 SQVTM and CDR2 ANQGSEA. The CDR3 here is CSVVGQGEFASGYTF. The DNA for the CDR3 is TGCAGCGTTGTGGGGCAGGGGGAGTTCGCGAGTGGCTACACCTTC.

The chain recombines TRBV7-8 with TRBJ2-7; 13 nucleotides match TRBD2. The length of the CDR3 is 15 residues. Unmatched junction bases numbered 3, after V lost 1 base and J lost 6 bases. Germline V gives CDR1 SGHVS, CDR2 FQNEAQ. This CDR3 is CASSLGTSGRSEQYF. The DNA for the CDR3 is TGTGCCAGCAGCTTAGGGACTAGCGGGAGATCCGAGCAGTACTTC.

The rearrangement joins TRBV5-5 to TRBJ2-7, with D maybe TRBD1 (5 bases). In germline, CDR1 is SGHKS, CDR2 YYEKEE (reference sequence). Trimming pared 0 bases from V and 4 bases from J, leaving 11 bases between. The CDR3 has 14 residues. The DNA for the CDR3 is TGTGCCAGCAGCTTGGCAGGGCTAAGGTACGAGCAGTACTTC. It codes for CASSLAGLRYEQYF.

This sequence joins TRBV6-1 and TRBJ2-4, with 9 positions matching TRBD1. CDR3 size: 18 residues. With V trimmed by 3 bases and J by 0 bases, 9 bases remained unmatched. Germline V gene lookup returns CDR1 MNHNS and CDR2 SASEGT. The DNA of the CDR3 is TGTGCCAGCAGTGAGGGACAGGGTTTGGTAATAGCCAAAAACATTCAGTACTTC. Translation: CASSEGQGLVIAKNIQYF.

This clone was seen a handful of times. Here the CDR3 reads CASSQEGDSGYEGQYF. The CDR3 DNA reads TGCGCCAGCAGCCAAGAGGGTGATAGCGGTTACGAAGGGCAGTACTTC. The chain uses TRBV4-3 and TRBJ2-7, with a tentative D call TRBD2 (6 bases). Trimming took 0 bases from V and 9 from J, leaving 21 bases between them. This CDR3 comprises 16 residues. Looked up from germline, CDR1 is LGHNA and CDR2 is YSLEER.

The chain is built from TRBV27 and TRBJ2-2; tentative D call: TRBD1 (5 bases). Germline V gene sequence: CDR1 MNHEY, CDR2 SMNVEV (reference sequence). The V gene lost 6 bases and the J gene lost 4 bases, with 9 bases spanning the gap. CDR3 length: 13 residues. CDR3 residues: CASSLGVTGELFF. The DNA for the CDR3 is TGTGCCAGCAGCCTAGGGGTCACCGGGGAGCTGTTTTTT.

The CDR3 sequence is CASSVRPSMSSGANVLTF. In DNA form, the CDR3 reads TGTGCCAGCAGCGTAAGGCCTAGCATGAGCTCTGGGGCCAACGTCCTGACTTTC. V usage is TRBV9 and J usage is TRBJ2-6; perhaps TRBD2 as D (5 bases). Trimming left V 1 base short and J 0 bases short, with 14 bases between. The germline CDR1 and CDR2 sequences are SGDLS and YYNGEE. There are 18 residues in the CDR3.

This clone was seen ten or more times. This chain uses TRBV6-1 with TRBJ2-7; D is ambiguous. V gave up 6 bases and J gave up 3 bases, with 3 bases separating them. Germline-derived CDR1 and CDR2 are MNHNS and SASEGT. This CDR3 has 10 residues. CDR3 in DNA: TGTGCCAGCAGCTTCTACGAGCAGTACTTC. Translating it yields CASSFYEQYF.

CDR3 sequence: CASRRTGGGTDTQYF. As DNA, the CDR3 is TGTGCCAGCAGGAGGACAGGCGGGGGCACAGATACGCAGTATTTT. The chain has TRBV28 and TRBJ2-3; perhaps TRBD1 as D (7 bases). CDR3 length: 15 amino acids. Trimming removed 6 bases at V and 1 base at J, with 14 bases between. Germline V gives CDR1 MDHEN, CDR2 SYDVKM.

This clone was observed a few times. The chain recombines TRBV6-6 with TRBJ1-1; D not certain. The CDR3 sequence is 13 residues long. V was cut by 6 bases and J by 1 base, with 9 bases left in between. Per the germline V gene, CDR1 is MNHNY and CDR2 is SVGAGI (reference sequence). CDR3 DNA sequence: TGTGCCAGCAGCCCGGACGGGAACACTGAAGCTTTCTTT. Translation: CASSPDGNTEAFF.

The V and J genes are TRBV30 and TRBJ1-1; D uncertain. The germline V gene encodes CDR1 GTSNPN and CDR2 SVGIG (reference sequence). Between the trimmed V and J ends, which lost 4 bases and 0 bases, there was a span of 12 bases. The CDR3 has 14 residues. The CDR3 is CAWTKQPMNTEAFF. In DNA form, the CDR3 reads TGTGCCTGGACCAAACAGCCAATGAACACTGAAGCTTTCTTT.

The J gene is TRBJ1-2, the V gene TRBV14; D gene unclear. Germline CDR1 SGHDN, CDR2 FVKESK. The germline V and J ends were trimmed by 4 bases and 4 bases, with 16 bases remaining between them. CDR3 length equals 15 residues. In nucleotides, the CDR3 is TGTGCCAGCAGCCCTCGGGGAGGGCGACTCTATGGCTACACCTTC. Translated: CASSPRGGRLYGYTF.